This section outlines one T cell receptor (beta chain) sequence together with its context. Followed longitudinally, the Seattle patients had been enrolled during active infection. The record originates from a study of blood T cell repertoires in COVID-19. Study-level information: The United States, Italy and Spain supplied acute and convalescent COVID-19 samples. Sources were T cells, B-cell-depleted T cells, or PBMCs; the material itself was cDNA or gDNA.

This CDR3 spans 16 amino acids. CDR1 is LNHNV, CDR2 YYDKDF, per germline (reference sequence). The V gene end was trimmed by 1 base and the J gene end by 3 bases; junction bases not matched to a gene: 2. Study processing details: For nucleated cells, counts were estimated from reference gene primer amplification. The table came from immunoSEQ multiplex PCR; TCRdb's copy has only in-frame clones and leaves some out. V and J calls and clone size are copied from that table; D and trimming were computed from the DNA. Here the sample spans roughly 200,000 clones, over 70% being singletons. V is TRBV15 and J is TRBJ2-6; TRBD2 matches 8 bases. The material sequenced was peripheral blood. The TCR comes from a woman between 35 and 50 years old with COVID-19, enrolled during active disease. CDR3 nucleotides: TGTGCCACCAGCAGAGGGGCGGGAGGTGGGGCCAACGTCCTGACTTTC. This sequence encodes CATSRGAGGGANVLTF.